This TCR beta chain was sequenced in a study of shared clonotypes between healthy human individuals. Data came from immunoSEQ multiplex PCR; TCRdb stores just in-frame clones and leaves some out. The table shows 2.3 million or so clones, with approximately 93% occurring only once. Trimming at V came to 7 bases and at J to 5 bases, leaving 19 bases not matched to a gene. This CDR3 is 18 amino acids long. Germline assignment: CDR1 LNHDA and CDR2 SQIVND (reference sequence). The clonotype originates from a man between 18 and 29 years old in good health. Some clones in this sample may be carry-over from other donors' samples. V usage is TRBV19 and J usage is TRBJ2-3; 9 bases agree with TRBD2. The sequencing input was naive CD4+ T cells from PBMCs. Subset specified: CD45RA+ positively selected. CDR3 sequence reads: CASKGLGRRSGGKDTQYF. CDR3 bases: TGTGCCAGTAAAGGTCTCGGGCGTCGGAGCGGGGGGAAAGATACGCAGTATTTT.